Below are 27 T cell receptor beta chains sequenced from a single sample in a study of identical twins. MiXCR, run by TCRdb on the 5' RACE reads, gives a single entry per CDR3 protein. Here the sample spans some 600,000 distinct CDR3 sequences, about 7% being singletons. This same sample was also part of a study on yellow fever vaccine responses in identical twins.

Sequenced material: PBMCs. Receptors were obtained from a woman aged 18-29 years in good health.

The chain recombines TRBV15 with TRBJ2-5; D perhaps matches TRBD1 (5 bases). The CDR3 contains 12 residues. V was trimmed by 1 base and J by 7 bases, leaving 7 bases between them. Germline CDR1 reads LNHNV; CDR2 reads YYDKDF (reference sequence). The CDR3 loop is CATSRGQGTQYF. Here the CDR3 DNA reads TGTGCCACCAGCAGAGGCCAGGGGACCCAGTACTTC.

In DNA, the CDR3 is TGCAGTGCAAGGGACTTAACTAGCCCATACGAGCAGTACGTC. Protein: CSARDLTSPYEQYV. V usage is TRBV20-1 and J usage is TRBJ2-7, with D maybe TRBD2 (6 bases). The germline gives CDR1 DFQATT, CDR2 SNEGSKA (reference sequence). CDR3 length: 14 amino acids. Trimming left V 6 bases short and J 4 bases short, with 19 bases between.

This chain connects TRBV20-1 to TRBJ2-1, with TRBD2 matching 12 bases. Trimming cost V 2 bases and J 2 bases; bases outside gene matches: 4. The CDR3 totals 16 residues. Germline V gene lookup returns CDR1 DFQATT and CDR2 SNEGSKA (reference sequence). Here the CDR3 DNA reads TGCAGTGCTAGACACCTAGCGGGAGGGCCCTACAATGAGCAGTTCTTC. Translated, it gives CSARHLAGGPYNEQFF.

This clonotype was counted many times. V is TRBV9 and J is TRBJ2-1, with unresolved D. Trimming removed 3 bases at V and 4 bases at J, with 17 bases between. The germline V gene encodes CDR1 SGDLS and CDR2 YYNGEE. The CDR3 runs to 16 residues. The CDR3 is CASSARAVDRYNEQFF. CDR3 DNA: TGTGCCAGCAGCGCGCGTGCGGTAGATCGGTACAATGAGCAGTTCTTC.

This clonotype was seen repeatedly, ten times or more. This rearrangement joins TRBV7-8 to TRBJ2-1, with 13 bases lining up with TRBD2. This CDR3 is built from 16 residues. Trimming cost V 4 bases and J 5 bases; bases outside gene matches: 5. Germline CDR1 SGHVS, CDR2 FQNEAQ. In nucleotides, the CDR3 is TGTGCCAGCAGCTCCACCGGGACTAGCGGGAACAATGAGCAGTTCTTC. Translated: CASSSTGTSGNNEQFF.

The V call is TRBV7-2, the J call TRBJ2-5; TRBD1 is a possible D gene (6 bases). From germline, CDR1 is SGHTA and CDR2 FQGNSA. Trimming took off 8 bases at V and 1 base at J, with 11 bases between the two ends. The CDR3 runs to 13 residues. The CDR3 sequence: CASQGIIQETQYF. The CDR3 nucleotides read TGTGCCAGCCAGGGGATCATCCAAGAGACCCAGTACTTC.

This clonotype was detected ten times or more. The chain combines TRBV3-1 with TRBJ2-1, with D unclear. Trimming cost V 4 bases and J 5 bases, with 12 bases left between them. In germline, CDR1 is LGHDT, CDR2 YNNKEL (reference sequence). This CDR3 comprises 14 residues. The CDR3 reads CASSLRSINNEQFF. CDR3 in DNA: TGTGCCAGCAGCCTCCGCTCCATTAACAATGAGCAGTTCTTC.

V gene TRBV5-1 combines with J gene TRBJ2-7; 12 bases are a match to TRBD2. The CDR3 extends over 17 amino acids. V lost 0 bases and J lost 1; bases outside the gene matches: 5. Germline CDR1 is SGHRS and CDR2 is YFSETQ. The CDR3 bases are TGCGCCAGCAGCTTGGGGGGACTAGCGGGCGAATCCTACGAGCAGTACTTC. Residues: CASSLGGLAGESYEQYF.

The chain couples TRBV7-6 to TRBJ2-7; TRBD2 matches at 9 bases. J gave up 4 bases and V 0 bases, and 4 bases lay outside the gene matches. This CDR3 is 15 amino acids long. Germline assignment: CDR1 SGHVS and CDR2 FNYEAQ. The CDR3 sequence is CASSLASGSGYEQYF. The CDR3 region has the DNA TGTGCCAGCAGCTTAGCTAGCGGGAGTGGTTACGAGCAGTACTTC.

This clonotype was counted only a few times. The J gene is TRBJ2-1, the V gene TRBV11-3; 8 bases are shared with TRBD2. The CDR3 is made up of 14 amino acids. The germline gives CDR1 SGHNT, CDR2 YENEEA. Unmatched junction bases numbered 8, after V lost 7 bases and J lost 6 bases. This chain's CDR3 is CASTSGSVPNEQFF. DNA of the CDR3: TGTGCCAGCACGAGCGGGAGTGTCCCCAATGAGCAGTTCTTC.

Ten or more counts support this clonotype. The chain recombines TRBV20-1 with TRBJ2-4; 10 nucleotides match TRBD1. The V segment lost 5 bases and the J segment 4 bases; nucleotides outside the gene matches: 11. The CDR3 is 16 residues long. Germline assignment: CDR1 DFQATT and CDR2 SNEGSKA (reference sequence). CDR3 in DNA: TGCAGTGCTGAGATGGGGGACAGGGGATCGAAAAACATTCAGTACTTC. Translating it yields CSAEMGDRGSKNIQYF.

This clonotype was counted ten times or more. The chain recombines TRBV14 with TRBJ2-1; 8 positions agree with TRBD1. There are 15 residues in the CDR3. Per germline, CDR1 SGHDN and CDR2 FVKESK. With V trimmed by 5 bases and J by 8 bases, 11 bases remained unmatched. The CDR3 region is CASSFDRGRVDEQFF. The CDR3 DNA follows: TGTGCCAGCAGCTTTGACAGGGGCCGTGTAGATGAGCAGTTCTTC.

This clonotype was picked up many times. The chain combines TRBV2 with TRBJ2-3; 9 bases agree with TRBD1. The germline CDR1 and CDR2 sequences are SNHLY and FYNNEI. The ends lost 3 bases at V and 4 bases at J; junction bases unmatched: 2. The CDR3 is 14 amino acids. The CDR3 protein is CASSDWTGADTQYF. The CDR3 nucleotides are TGTGCCAGCAGTGATTGGACAGGGGCAGATACGCAGTATTTT.

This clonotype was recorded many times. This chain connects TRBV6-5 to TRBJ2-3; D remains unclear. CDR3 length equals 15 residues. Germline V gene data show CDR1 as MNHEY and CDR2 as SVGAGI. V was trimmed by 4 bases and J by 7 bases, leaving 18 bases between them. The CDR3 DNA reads TGTGCCAGCAGTTCCCTAGAGAAACCCCACCATACGCAGTATTTT. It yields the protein CASSSLEKPHHTQYF.

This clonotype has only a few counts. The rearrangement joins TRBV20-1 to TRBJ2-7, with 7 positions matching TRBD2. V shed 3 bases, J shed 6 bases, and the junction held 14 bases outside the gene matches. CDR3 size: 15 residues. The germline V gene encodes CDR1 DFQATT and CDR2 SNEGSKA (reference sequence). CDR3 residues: CSASEGGPAVGEQYF. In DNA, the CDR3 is TGCAGTGCTAGCGAGGGAGGGCCCGCGGTGGGCGAGCAGTACTTC.

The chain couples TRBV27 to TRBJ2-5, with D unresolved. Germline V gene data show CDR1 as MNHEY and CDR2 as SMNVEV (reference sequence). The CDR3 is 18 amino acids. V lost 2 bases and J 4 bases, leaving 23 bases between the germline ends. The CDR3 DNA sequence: TGTGCCAGCAGTTTAAATTGGGCGGCTTGGTTCAGAGGAGAGACCCAGTACTTC. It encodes CASSLNWAAWFRGETQYF.

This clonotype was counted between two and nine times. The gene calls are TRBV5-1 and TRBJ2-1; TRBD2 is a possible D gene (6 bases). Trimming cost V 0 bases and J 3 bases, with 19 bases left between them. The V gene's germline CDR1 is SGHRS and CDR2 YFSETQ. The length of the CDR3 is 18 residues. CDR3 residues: CASSLGFLRGDDYNEQFF. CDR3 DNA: TGCGCCAGCAGCTTGGGCTTTTTGCGGGGTGACGACTACAATGAGCAGTTCTTC.

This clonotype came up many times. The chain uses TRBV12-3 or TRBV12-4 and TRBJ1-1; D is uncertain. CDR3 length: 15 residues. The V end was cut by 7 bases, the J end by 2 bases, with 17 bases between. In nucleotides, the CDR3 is TGTGCCAGCACCATTAGTGGGAAACGAAACACTGAAGCTTTCTTT. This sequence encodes CASTISGKRNTEAFF.

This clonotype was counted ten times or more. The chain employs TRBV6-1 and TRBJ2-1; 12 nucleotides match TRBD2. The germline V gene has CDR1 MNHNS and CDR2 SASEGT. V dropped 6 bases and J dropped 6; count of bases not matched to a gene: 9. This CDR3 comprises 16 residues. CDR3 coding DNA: TGTGCCAGCAGACCCCGACTAGCGGGAGATCTCAATGAGCAGTTCTTC. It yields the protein CASRPRLAGDLNEQFF.

The CDR3 nucleotides read TGTGCCAGCAGGGGGATAGGGGAGACCCAGTACTTC. This gives the protein CASRGIGETQYF. This chain joins TRBV12-3 or TRBV12-4 and TRBJ2-5; D unresolved. Trimming took 6 bases from V and 5 from J, leaving 10 bases between them. CDR3 size: 12 residues.

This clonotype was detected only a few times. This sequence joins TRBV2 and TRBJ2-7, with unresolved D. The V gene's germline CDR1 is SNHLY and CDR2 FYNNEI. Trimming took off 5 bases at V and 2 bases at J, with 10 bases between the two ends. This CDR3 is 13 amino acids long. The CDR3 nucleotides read TGTGCCAGCAGTCCGTTCCTTACCTACGAGCAGTACGTC. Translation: CASSPFLTYEQYV.

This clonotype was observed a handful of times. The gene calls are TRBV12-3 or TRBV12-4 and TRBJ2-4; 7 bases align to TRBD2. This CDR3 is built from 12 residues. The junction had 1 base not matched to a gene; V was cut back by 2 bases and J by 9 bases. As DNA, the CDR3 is TGTGCCAGCAGTTTATCGGGGGGCATTCAGTACTTC. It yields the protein CASSLSGGIQYF.

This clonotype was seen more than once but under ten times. CDR3 in amino acids: CASKGRATGELFF. The CDR3 nucleotides are TGTGCCAGCAAGGGCAGGGCCACCGGGGAGCTGTTTTTT. This chain joins TRBV6-1 and TRBJ2-2, with D possibly matching TRBD1 (5 bases). This CDR3 contains 13 residues. The V gene lost 7 bases and the J gene lost 4 bases, with 10 bases spanning the gap. Germline V lookup: CDR1 MNHNS, CDR2 SASEGT.

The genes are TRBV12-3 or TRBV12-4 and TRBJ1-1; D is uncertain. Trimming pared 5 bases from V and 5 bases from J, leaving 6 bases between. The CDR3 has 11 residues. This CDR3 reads CASSGWTEAFF. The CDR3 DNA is TGTGCCAGCAGTGGGTGGACTGAAGCTTTCTTT.

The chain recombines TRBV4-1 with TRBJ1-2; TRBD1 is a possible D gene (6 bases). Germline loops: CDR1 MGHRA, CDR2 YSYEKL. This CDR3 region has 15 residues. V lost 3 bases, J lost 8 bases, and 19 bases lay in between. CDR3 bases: TGCGCCAGCAGCCAGCCTGGGACGCAAAGGGGGGGCTACACCTTC. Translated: CASSQPGTQRGGYTF.

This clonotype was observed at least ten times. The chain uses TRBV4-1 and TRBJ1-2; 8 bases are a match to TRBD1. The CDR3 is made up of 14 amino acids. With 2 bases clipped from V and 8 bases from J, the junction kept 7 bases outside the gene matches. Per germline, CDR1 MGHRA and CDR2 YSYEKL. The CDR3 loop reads CASSQTDRARGYTF. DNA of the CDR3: TGCGCCAGCAGCCAAACGGACAGGGCGAGAGGCTACACCTTC.

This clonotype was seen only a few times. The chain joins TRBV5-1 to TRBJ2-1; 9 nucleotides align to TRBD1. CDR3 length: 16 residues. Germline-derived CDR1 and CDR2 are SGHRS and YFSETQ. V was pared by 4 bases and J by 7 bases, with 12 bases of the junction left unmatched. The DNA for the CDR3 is TGCGCCAGCAGCCCGGGCGGACAGGGGCGTACAAATGAGCAGTTCTTC. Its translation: CASSPGGQGRTNEQFF.